A selection of T cell receptor beta chains follows, all from one sample in a study of blood T cell repertoires in COVID-19. TCRdb's table, derived via immunoSEQ multiplex PCR, lists solely in-frame clones and lacks some. The sample records 190,000 or so clones, roughly 87% being singletons. Specimen: PBMCs or T cells enriched from blood (not recorded which). These receptors were collected from a man younger than 35 with acute COVID-19. CDR3s include the opening cysteine and the closing phenylalanine or tryptophan. A D gene is named only where the DNA matches it firmly. The size field is filled for only some rows; it gives once, few, many or a size class.

j_call d_call v_call clone_size cdr3_nt cdr3_aa
TRBJ2-1 TRBD2 TRBV4-3 . TGCGCCAGCAGCCAAGATAGCACTAGCGGGGAGATATACAATGAGCAGTTCTTC CASSQDSTSGEIYNEQFF
TRBJ1-5 . TRBV19 . TGTGCCAGTAGTATAGTACAGGGAGGCAATCAGCCCCAGCATTTT CASSIVQGGNQPQHF
TRBJ2-7 TRBD2 TRBV27 . TGTGCCAGCAGTTGGGGGACTAGCGGAAGCTACGAGCAGTACTTC CASSWGTSGSYEQYF
TRBJ2-3 TRBD2 TRBV5-8 . TGTGCCAGCAGTCACCTAGCGGCCGACACAGATACGCAGTATTTT CASSHLAADTDTQYF
TRBJ2-7 . TRBV4-3 . TGCGCCAGCAGCCAAGTTCCAGGGGCCTACGAGCAGTACTTC CASSQVPGAYEQYF
TRBJ1-3 . TRBV5-1 . TGCGCCAGCAGCTTAGCAGGTTCAATCTCTGGAAACACCATATATTTT CASSLAGSISGNTIYF
TRBJ2-1 . TRBV9 . TGTGCCAGCAGCGTAGGGGCCAATGAGCAGTTCTTC CASSVGANEQFF
TRBJ1-1 TRBD1 TRBV10-3 . TGTGCCATCAGAACAACAGGGGGCGCGGGGACTGAAGCTTTCTTT CAIRTTGGAGTEAFF
TRBJ2-5 . TRBV5-1 . TGCGCCAGCAGCCCCCTCAGACACAGAACGAATACCCAAGAGACCCAGTACTTC CASSPLRHRTNTQETQYF
TRBJ1-2 TRBD1 TRBV6-4 . TGTGCCAGCCATGGACAGGGCTTTCGGTATGGCTACACCTTC CASHGQGFRYGYTF
TRBJ1-3 . TRBV5-1 few TGCGCCAGCAGCATGACAGAGCTAACCTCTGGAAACACCATATATTTT CASSMTELTSGNTIYF
TRBJ1-2 TRBD1 TRBV7-2 . TGTGCCAGCAGGCCCAGGGGGATCCGAAACTATGGCTACACCTTC CASRPRGIRNYGYTF
TRBJ2-2 . TRBV12-1 . TGTGCCAGCAGCTTACCCACTAGCGTCACTTCAGGGGAGCTGTTTTTT CASSLPTSVTSGELFF
TRBJ2-7 . TRBV28 . TGTGCCAGCGGGCTGTCGAAGTCACGCTACGAGCAGTACTTC CASGLSKSRYEQYF
TRBJ1-1 . TRBV6-5 . TGTGCCAGCAGTTACTCGCCCGGTTACACTGAAGCTTTCTTT CASSYSPGYTEAFF
TRBJ2-2 . TRBV30 . TGTGCCTGGAGACAGGGGAACACCGGGGAGCTGTTTTTT CAWRQGNTGELFF
TRBJ2-2 TRBD2 TRBV4-1 . TGCGCCAGCAGCCAAGACCCCCCGGGAGGGCCCCCCGGGGAGCTGTTTTTT CASSQDPPGGPPGELFF
TRBJ1-4 TRBD1 TRBV7-2 . TGTGCCAGCAGCCTAGGGAGGGGGCGCGTCGCGTCTGAAAAACTGTTTTTT CASSLGRGRVASEKLFF
TRBJ2-1 TRBD2 TRBV7-9 few TGTGCCGGCGGACTAGCGGGAGAGAACAATGAGCAGTTCTTC CAGGLAGENNEQFF
TRBJ2-5 TRBD1 TRBV7-6 . TGTGCCAGCAGCTTTACCTCCGGACAGGGGAAAGAGACCCAGTACTTC CASSFTSGQGKETQYF
TRBJ2-7 TRBD1 TRBV9 . TGTGCCAGCAGCGCCGGACAGGACTCCTACGAGCAGTACTTC CASSAGQDSYEQYF
TRBJ2-1 . TRBV6-2/TRBV6-3 . TGTGCCAGCAGTTACCCCCTAGGGGACTTCTCCTACAATGAGCAGTTCTTC CASSYPLGDFSYNEQFF
TRBJ1-1 . TRBV13 . TGTGCCAGCAGCTTAGGGGGCGCAGACACTGAAGCTTTCTTT CASSLGGADTEAFF